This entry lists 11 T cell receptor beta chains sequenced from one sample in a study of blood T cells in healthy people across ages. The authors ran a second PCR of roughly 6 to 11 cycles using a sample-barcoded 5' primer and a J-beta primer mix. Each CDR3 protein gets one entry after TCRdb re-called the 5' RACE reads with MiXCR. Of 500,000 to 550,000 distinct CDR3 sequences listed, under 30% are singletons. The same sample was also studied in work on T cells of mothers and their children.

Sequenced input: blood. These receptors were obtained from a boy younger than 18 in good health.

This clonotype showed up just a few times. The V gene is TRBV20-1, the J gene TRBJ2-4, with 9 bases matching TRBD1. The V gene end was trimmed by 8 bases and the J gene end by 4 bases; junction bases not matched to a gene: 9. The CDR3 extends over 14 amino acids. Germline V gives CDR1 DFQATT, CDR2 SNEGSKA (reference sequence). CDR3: CSSPPTGGKNIQYF. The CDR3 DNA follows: TGCAGTTCCCCCCCGACAGGGGGAAAAAACATTCAGTACTTC.

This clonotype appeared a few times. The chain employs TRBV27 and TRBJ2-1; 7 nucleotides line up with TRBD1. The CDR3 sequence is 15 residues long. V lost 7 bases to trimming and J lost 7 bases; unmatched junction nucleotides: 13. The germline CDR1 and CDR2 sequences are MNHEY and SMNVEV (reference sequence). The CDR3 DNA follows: TGTGCCAGCAACCCCGACAGGGTAGTATCAAATGAGCAGTTCTTC. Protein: CASNPDRVVSNEQFF.

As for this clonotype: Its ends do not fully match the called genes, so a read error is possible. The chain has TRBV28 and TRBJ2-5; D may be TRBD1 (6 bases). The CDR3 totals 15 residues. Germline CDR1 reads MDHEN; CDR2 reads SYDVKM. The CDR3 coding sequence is TGTGCCAGCAGCTTGCGTAGACAGGCCCAAGAGGCCCAGTACTTC. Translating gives CASSLRRQAQEAQYF.

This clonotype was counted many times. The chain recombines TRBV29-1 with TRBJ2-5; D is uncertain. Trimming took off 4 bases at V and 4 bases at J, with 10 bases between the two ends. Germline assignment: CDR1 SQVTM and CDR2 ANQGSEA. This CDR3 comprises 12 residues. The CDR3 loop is CSVGPARETQYF. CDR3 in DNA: TGCAGCGTTGGCCCGGCTCGAGAGACCCAGTACTTC.

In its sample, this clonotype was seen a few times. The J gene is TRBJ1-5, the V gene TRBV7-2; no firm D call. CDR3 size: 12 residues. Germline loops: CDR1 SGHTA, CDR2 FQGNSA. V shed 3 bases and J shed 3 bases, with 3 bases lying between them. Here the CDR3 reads CASSFTNQPQHF. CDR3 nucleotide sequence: TGTGCCAGCAGCTTTACCAATCAGCCCCAGCATTTT.

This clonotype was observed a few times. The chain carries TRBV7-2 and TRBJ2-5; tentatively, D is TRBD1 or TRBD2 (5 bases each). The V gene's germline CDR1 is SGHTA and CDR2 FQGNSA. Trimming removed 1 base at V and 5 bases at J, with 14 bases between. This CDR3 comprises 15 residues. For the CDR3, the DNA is TGTGCCAGCAGCTTAGGGGACCTCAGGGCGGAGACCCAGTACTTC. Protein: CASSLGDLRAETQYF.

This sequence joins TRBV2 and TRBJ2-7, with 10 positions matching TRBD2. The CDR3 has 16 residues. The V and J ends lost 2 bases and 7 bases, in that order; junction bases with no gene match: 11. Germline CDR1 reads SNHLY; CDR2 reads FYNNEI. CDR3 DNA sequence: TGTGCCAGCAGTGAATCCCTAGCGGGAGCCGGGGGGGAGCAGTACTTC. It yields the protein CASSESLAGAGGEQYF.

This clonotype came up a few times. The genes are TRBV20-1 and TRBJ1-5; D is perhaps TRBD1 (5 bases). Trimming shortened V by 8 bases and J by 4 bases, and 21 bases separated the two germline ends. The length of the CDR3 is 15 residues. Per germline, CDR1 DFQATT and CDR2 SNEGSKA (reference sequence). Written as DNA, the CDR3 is TGCAGTTCGGCGGGACCCCAATTAGCGAATCAGCCCCAGCATTTT. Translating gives CSSAGPQLANQPQHF.

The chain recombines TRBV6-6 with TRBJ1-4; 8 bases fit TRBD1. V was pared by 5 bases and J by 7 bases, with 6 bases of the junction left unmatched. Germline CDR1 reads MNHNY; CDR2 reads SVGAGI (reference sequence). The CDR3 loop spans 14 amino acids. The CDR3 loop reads CASSQLDRVEKLFF. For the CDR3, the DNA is TGTGCCAGCAGTCAACTGGACAGGGTTGAAAAACTGTTTTTT.

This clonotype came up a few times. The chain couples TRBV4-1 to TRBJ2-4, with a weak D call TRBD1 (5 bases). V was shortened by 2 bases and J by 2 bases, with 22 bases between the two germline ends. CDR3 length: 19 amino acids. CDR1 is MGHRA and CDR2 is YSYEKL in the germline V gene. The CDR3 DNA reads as TGCGCCAGCAGCCAACATACATCCCAAGGGTCAGGGACCAAAAACATTCAGTACTTC. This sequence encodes CASSQHTSQGSGTKNIQYF.

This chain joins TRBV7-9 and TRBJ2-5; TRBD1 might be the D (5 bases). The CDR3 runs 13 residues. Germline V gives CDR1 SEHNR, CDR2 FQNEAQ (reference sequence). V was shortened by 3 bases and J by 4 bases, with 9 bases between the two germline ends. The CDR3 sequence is CASSFIQGETQYF. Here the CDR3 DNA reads TGTGCCAGCAGCTTCATCCAGGGAGAGACCCAGTACTTC.